This T cell receptor beta chain was sequenced during a study of blood T cell repertoires in COVID-19. Looking at the study overall: Nucleic acid was either cDNA or gDNA, and it came from T cells, B-cell-depleted T cells, or PBMCs.

Germline V gene sequence: CDR1 SGHKS, CDR2 YYEKEE (reference sequence). With 6 bases removed from V and 3 bases from J, the gap between germline ends came to 16 bases. This CDR3 spans 15 amino acids. Assay used: immunoSEQ multiplex PCR; TCRdb lists only in-frame clones, some missing. The top ten clones hold approximately 9% of a sample with around 42,000 clones, roughly three quarters of them seen once. The source material was peripheral blood. The clonotype was recovered from a man between 65 and 80 years old with active or convalescent COVID-19. The chain uses TRBV5-5 and TRBJ2-1, with D maybe TRBD1 (5 bases). The CDR3 is CASMLKGEHYNEQFF. DNA of the CDR3: TGTGCCAGCATGTTAAAAGGGGAACACTACAATGAGCAGTTCTTC.